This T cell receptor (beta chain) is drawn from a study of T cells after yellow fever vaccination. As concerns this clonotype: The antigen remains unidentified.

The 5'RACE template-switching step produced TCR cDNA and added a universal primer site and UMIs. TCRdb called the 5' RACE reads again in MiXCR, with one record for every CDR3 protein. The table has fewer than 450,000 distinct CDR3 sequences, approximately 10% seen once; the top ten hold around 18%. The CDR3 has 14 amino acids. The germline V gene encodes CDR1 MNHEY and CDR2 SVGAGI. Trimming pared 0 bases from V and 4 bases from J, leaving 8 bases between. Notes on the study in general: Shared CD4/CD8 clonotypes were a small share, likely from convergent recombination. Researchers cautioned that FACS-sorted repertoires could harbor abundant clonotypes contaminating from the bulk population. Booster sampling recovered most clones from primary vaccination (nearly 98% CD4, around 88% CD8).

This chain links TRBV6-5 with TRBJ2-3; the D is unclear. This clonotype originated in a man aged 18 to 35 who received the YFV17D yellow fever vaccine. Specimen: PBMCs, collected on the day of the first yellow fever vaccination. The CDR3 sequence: CASSYSIMADTQYF. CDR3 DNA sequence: TGTGCCAGCAGTTACTCGATAATGGCAGATACGCAGTATTTT.